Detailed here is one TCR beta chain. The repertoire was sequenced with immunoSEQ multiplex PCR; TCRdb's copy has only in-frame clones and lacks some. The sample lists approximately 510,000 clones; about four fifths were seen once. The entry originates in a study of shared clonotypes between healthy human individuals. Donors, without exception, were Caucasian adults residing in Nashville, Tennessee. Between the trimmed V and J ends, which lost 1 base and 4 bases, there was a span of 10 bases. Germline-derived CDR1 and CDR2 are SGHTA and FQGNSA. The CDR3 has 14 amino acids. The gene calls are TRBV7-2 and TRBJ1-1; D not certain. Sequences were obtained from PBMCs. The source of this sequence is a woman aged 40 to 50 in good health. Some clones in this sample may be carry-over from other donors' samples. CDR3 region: CASSLEGKGTEAFF. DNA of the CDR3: TGTGCCAGCAGCTTAGAAGGAAAGGGCACTGAAGCTTTCTTT. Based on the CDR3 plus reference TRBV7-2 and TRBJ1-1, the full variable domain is GAGVSQSPSNKVTEKGKDVELRCDPISGHTALYWYRQSLGQGLEFLIYFQGNSAPDKSGLPSDRFSAERTGGSVSTLTIQRTQQEDSAVYLCASSLEGKGTEAFFGQGTRLTVV.